The present entry profiles one T cell receptor beta chain with its context. Its antigen is still unknown. Base qualities are not at hand, and no much larger clone is one base apart. Libraries were built with the immunoSEQ multiplex PCR assay. For the multiplex PCR, a mixture combining 60 forward primers for TCR Vbeta segments and 13 reverse primers for TCR Jbeta segments was used. The CDR3 region of rearranged TCR beta genes was amplified from genomic DNA with a multiplex PCR assay. The Illumina HiSeq System was used to sequence the amplified TCR beta libraries as 87-base-pair reads. Turning to the authors' computational methods: In a later analysis, roughly 80 million unique TCR beta chains were counted across the approximately 640 repertoires, and roughly 11 million of these chains were shared by at least two donors. A nearest-neighbor algorithm error-corrected the raw reads and collapsed the reads into unique sequences, merging closely related sequences to remove PCR and sequencing errors. Alignment of CDR3 sequences to IMGT reference sequences was used to assign V, D and J gene segments. Each retained sequence needed at least a six-nucleotide match to both a V gene segment and a J gene segment. A rearrangement counted as productive if the CDR3 had no stop codons and remained in frame with V and J, and every other rearrangement counted as non-productive. Following IMGT convention, CDR3 was defined as the stretch from the second conserved V-encoded cysteine to the conserved J-encoded phenylalanine. The earlier analysis of some 550 of the donors excluded any sequence lacking an unambiguous match to a single V gene segment. An earlier analysis of some 500 of the donors classified V segments as functional when productive rearrangements were above 56.7% and as segregating when the standard deviation between donors was above 5%. A statistical classification framework was developed to diagnose cytomegalovirus status using the catalog of TCR beta chain sequences. A later analysis assigned V and J genes by comparing TCR nucleotide sequences with IMGT/GENE-DB human TR gene sequences. In a later analysis, CDR3 sequences and most-parsimonious VDJ recombination scenarios were assigned using the TCRdist pipeline. In a later analysis, each TCR beta chain was defined by its CDR3 amino acid sequence together with its V-gene family, and reads lacking a unique V-gene family were excluded. A later analysis removed 500 to 600 highly shared, low-generation-probability nucleotide sequences to deal with suspected cross-contamination and a sequencing artifact. In a later analysis, a clonal expansion index was calculated for each public chain from normalized within-repertoire ranks of inferred template counts. In a later analysis, generation probabilities were computed with a VDJ recombination model fitted to out-of-frame rearrangements, and the resulting probabilities were checked against IGoR. In a later analysis, TCR-TCR, TCR-HLA and TCR-CMV co-occurrence was scored with hypergeometric tests, and a repertoire-size bias correction was applied to TCR pairs. In a later analysis, false discovery rates were estimated by permuting HLA or CMV assignments 20 times. In a later analysis, co-occurring TCRs were grouped using DBSCAN, with TCRdist sequence similarity added in when clustering inside HLA-allele-positive subsets. For co-occurrence clustering, repertoires with fewer than 30,000 or more than 120,000 public chains were excluded, along with four to six repertoires with anomalous nucleotide sharing. TCRdb obtained this table from immuneACCESS and retained in-frame rearrangements with V and J assigned. These tables miss some clones; where compared with another copy, unresolved V genes account for less than half of the shortfall, and the remainder is unexplained. For V, J and clone size, that table is used; D and trimming come from the DNA. This sample has roughly 200,000 clones in its table, and roughly 80% of those were observed once. Together, the top ten hold roughly 2.1% of the sample.

Trimming takes 0 bases from V and 7 bases from J, and the germline ends sit 17 bases apart. Taken from the germline V gene, the CDR1 and CDR2 loops are SGHRS and YFSETQ. The CDR3 runs 16 amino acids, cysteine and phenylalanine included. The sequence is cut down to CDR3 DNA, 48 bases in frame from base 1. This specimen belongs to a study of cytomegalovirus exposure and HLA in healthy donors (dated by TCRdb to between 2016 and 2019). About the investigation overall: In an earlier analysis of several hundred of the donors, about 260 Gb of sequence data and some 100 million unique TCR beta sequences from 150 million to 200 million T cells were reported. About 300 gigabases of sequencing data and tens of millions of unique TCR sequences were included in an early release covering around 600 HLA-typed donors. The study used immunosequencing to profile the T cell repertoires of approximately 640 subjects and linked those repertoires to cytomegalovirus serostatus. The study was designed to test whether signatures of past pathogen exposure could be identified by cataloging public T cell receptors. The study combined high-throughput TCR immunosequencing, statistical association of individual TCRs with disease status, and machine learning to predict cytomegalovirus infection status. Donor age, sex, ethnicity and CMV serostatus were compiled together with the repertoire data. All discovery cohort repertoires had been generated using a single sequencing platform. The genetic ancestry cluster associated with self-reported Caucasian donors included 65% to 90% of the roughly 380 genotyped donors. Four or five DR-DQ haplotypes were handled as single units for association and clustering, since linkage in the cohort was strong. In the later analysis, no new phenotypic data were used to find candidate immune exposures; instead, reliance was placed on TCR beta sequences and their occurrence across donors. HLA typing included class I and class II loci at four-digit resolution. An earlier analysis of 587 of the donors used high-throughput TCR beta sequencing to judge whether each TCR beta V gene segment behaved as functional or pseudogenic. Typing coverage differed by locus: A, B, C, DRB1 and DQB1 were typed in about 629-630 donors, DQA1 in 500 to 550, DPA1 in around 610, and DPB1 in 400 to 490. Genome-wide SNP genotypes for about three fifths of the roughly 700 donors were used in a later genetic analysis, which treated that subset as a discovery cohort. A later analysis re-analyzed previously published TCR beta repertoires from 550 to 700 donors and added high-resolution HLA genotyping to study TCR occurrence patterns. A separate validation cohort of roughly 130 different subjects was used in addition to the approximately 640-subject first cohort. Among some 400 genotyped donors of the cohort, an average of approximately 240,000 unique TCR beta nucleotide sequences was sequenced per donor, of which about 18% were non-productive.

The research as a whole found: In a later genetic analysis, a missense DCLRE1C variant was associated with V-gene and J-gene trimming of TCR beta chains, and the association was replicated in an independent cohort. According to a later genetic analysis, donors in an Asian-associated ancestry cluster had fewer N-insertions in productive TCRs than the approximately 650-donor mean. Because HLA typing was missing for some donors at each locus, association tests included only the typed subset. In a later analysis, several top co-occurrence clusters were reported to appear linked to parvovirus B19, influenza, CMV and Epstein-Barr virus. The classifier was reported to diagnose cytomegalovirus status with high specificity and sensitivity in both the original and validation cohorts. Immune exposure information for the cohort was limited to CMV serostatus. When HLA alleles, especially DR and DQ, strongly co-occurred, attributing TCR associations to individual alleles was difficult. Broadly in line with IMGT annotations, most TCR beta V segments showed up in productive rearrangements about 90% or about 30% of the time in an earlier analysis of some 590 of the donors. The 87-base-pair reads could not distinguish some IMGT-functional V segments, including TRBV6-2 and TRBV6-3, so those segments were excluded. Linkage disequilibrium might explain the correlated functional status among segregating V segments, but an unknown experimental factor could not be excluded. Most CMV-associated TCR beta chains appeared to be HLA-restricted in a later analysis, and the HLA associations seemed to be driven largely by CMV exposure. A few of the identified cytomegalovirus-associated TCR beta chains were confirmed in vitro to be specific for cytomegalovirus antigens. According to the authors, the approach could potentially be generalized to other disease states and immunological phenotypes. A further reported finding was that TCR beta sequences accurately predicted the HLA-A and HLA-B alleles for most subjects in the first cohort. While some public TCRs were present in many individuals, most TCR sequences turned up only very rarely across donors. In a later analysis, HLA-associated TCR beta chains showed more clonal expansion and lower generation probabilities than non-associated chains that were equally common. A group of highly shared sequence variants was considered likely to be a technical artifact of the sequencing pipeline. Because counts were too low, under 20 rarely observed V segments, including chromosome 9 orphons, were left out of the earlier analysis of 500 to 650 of the donors. In a later analysis, some 18,000 TCR beta sequences were associated with specific HLA alleles at a false discovery rate of 0.05. A later analysis found that TCR association rates varied across HLA loci, with DRB1 alleles showing the most associated TCRs and HLA-C alleles the fewest. The study listed 164 TCR beta chains as associated with cytomegalovirus. The presence/absence analyses assumed that sequencing depth was roughly uniform across donors, and that assumption may not be true. The cohort was sequenced for TCR beta chains only, and without alpha or paired-chain data the features that could be detected were limited.

The cohort comprised 670 or so healthy bone marrow donors. All cohort members were sampled while nominally healthy, although unrecorded immune exposures were likely present. The donor tested CMV seropositive, placing the donor among the 250 to 350 seropositive members of the cohort. Each donor provided a peripheral blood sample, and peripheral blood mononuclear cells were used for TCR beta sequencing. The Qiagen DNeasy Blood Extraction Kit was used to extract genomic DNA from the blood cell samples. The sequence was obtained from a woman in her twenties or thirties in good health and CMV-seropositive. The rearrangement joined TRBV5-1 to TRBJ2-1; a tentative D call is TRBD2 (6 bases match). Sequences were obtained from PBMCs. In nucleotides, the sequence is TGCGCCAGCAGCTTGGGCGGGATTCAAATTAGGAATGAGCAGTTCTTC. Translated, this gives CASSLGGIQIRNEQFF.